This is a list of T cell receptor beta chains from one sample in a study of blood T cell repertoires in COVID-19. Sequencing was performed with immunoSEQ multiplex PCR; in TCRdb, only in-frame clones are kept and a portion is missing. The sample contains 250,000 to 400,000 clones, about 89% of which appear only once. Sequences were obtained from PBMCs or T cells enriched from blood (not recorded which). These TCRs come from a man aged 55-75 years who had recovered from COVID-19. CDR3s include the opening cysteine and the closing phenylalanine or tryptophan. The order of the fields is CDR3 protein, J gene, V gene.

cdr3_aa: CASSESTANYGYTF; j_call: TRBJ1-2; v_call: TRBV10-2
cdr3_aa: CASSPPGQGFGANVLTF; j_call: TRBJ2-6; v_call: TRBV18
cdr3_aa: CATSRGSGTSGSNEQFF; j_call: TRBJ2-1; v_call: TRBV15
cdr3_aa: CASRIKRDRYEQFF; j_call: TRBJ2-1; v_call: TRBV12-2
cdr3_aa: CASSVAGGKSYEQYF; j_call: TRBJ2-7; v_call: TRBV7-2
cdr3_aa: CASSIQGGQPQHF; j_call: TRBJ1-5; v_call: TRBV19
cdr3_aa: CASMNPSGGRAYNEQFF; j_call: TRBJ2-1; v_call: TRBV19
cdr3_aa: CASSLDGFLAARGYTGELFF; j_call: TRBJ2-2; v_call: TRBV11-2
cdr3_aa: CASARREGGTDTQYF; j_call: TRBJ2-3; v_call: TRBV9
cdr3_aa: CASSLAGGLPYEQYF; j_call: TRBJ2-7; v_call: TRBV13
cdr3_aa: CASSFGRGRDTEQFF; j_call: TRBJ2-1; v_call: TRBV5-6
cdr3_aa: CASTIFLAGGGSGTDTQYF; j_call: TRBJ2-3; v_call: TRBV28
cdr3_aa: CASSEGGTNVDYGYTF; j_call: TRBJ1-2; v_call: TRBV6-1
cdr3_aa: CASSAATYTEAFF; j_call: TRBJ1-1; v_call: TRBV5-4
cdr3_aa: CATREHRGERAGELFF; j_call: TRBJ2-2; v_call: TRBV24-1
cdr3_aa: CATSRGYSSYNSPLHF; j_call: TRBJ1-6; v_call: TRBV15
cdr3_aa: CASSLGLAGDDTQYF; j_call: TRBJ2-3; v_call: TRBV5-1
cdr3_aa: CASSFTGTGLHYGYTF; j_call: TRBJ1-2; v_call: TRBV14
cdr3_aa: CASSGKGQVNTEAFF; j_call: TRBJ1-1; v_call: TRBV9
cdr3_aa: CASKMRTGINEKLFF; j_call: TRBJ1-4; v_call: TRBV5-1
cdr3_aa: CASSYSGTGGYGYTF; j_call: TRBJ1-2; v_call: TRBV5-1
cdr3_aa: CASSLGLGGIAYGYTF; j_call: TRBJ1-2; v_call: TRBV28
cdr3_aa: CAWSPGLAGGGAQYF; j_call: TRBJ2-3; v_call: TRBV30
cdr3_aa: CASAGQVNTEAFF; j_call: TRBJ1-1; v_call: TRBV18
cdr3_aa: CASGGGRTDTQYF; j_call: TRBJ2-3; v_call: TRBV9
cdr3_aa: CSVRDRGYATNEKLFF; j_call: TRBJ1-4; v_call: TRBV29-1
cdr3_aa: CASSQAGQQYGYTF; j_call: TRBJ1-2; v_call: TRBV3-1/TRBV3-2
cdr3_aa: CASSSGGTYNSPLHF; j_call: TRBJ1-6; v_call: TRBV9
cdr3_aa: CASSYSTGSSGNTIYF; j_call: TRBJ1-3; v_call: TRBV6-5
cdr3_aa: CASSLEGGVNTEAFF; j_call: TRBJ1-1; v_call: TRBV5-1
cdr3_aa: CASRLQGTAVGNTIYF; j_call: TRBJ1-3; v_call: TRBV19
cdr3_aa: CASSLGGTGAYEQYF; j_call: TRBJ2-7; v_call: TRBV5-1
cdr3_aa: CAIGSQGDSPLHF; j_call: TRBJ1-6; v_call: TRBV10-3
cdr3_aa: CASTDPGGYNEQFF; j_call: TRBJ2-1; v_call: TRBV5-1
cdr3_aa: CASRFKAGRTDTQYF; j_call: TRBJ2-3; v_call: TRBV12-2
cdr3_aa: CVGGPRTSTDTQYF; j_call: TRBJ2-3; v_call: TRBV19
cdr3_aa: CASSYSAGGYEQYF; j_call: TRBJ2-7; v_call: TRBV6-5
cdr3_aa: CASSLFQETQYF; j_call: TRBJ2-5; v_call: TRBV13
cdr3_aa: CASSYQSGTGGNTIYF; j_call: TRBJ1-3; v_call: TRBV7-2
cdr3_aa: CASCRQVIFVAF; j_call: TRBJ1-2; v_call: TRBV10-1
cdr3_aa: CASKRTDTEAFF; j_call: TRBJ1-1; v_call: TRBV2
cdr3_aa: CASMGGGDTQYF; j_call: TRBJ2-3; v_call: TRBV28
cdr3_aa: CASSDYSDQPQHF; j_call: TRBJ1-5; v_call: TRBV6-2/TRBV6-3
cdr3_aa: CASHDNRGLTEAFF; j_call: TRBJ1-1; v_call: TRBV28
cdr3_aa: CAISGGRGEQYF; j_call: TRBJ2-7; v_call: TRBV10-3
cdr3_aa: CASSLGTPSSGNTIYF; j_call: TRBJ1-3; v_call: TRBV7-9
cdr3_aa: CASSLGGPQETQYF; j_call: TRBJ2-5; v_call: TRBV13
cdr3_aa: CASSFWQGSYNSPLHF; j_call: TRBJ1-6; v_call: TRBV28
cdr3_aa: CASNRFHPAGYSNQPQHF; j_call: TRBJ1-5; v_call: TRBV4-1
cdr3_aa: CASSLLAGVSGSYEQYF; j_call: TRBJ2-7; v_call: TRBV5-1
cdr3_aa: CASSPTGVSPLHF; j_call: TRBJ1-6; v_call: TRBV6-6
cdr3_aa: CAISESSGGITDTQYF; j_call: TRBJ2-3; v_call: TRBV10-3
cdr3_aa: CASTPYESTGELFF; j_call: TRBJ2-2; v_call: TRBV5-1